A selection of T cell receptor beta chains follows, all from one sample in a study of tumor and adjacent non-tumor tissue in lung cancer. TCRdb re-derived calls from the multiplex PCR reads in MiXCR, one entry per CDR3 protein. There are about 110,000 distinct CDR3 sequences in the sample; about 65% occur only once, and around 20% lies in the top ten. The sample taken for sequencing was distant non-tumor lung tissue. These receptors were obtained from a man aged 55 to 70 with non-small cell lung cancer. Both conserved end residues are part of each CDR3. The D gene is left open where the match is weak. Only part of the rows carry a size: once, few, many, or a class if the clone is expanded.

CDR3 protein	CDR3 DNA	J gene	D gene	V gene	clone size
CASSPLEASLAKNIQYF	TGTGCCAGCAGCCCCCTGGAGGCTTCCTTAGCCAAAAACATTCAGTACTTC	TRBJ2-4	NA	TRBV4-2	many
CVSSPSGITQREQFF	TGTGTCAGCAGTCCATCCGGGATCACTCAACGGGAGCAGTTCTTC	TRBJ2-1	NA	TRBV12-3/TRBV12-4	NA
CASSLRLAGENEQFF	TGTGCCAGCAGTCTCAGACTAGCGGGAGAAAATGAGCAGTTCTTT	TRBJ2-1	TRBD2	TRBV6-2/TRBV6-3	NA
CASSVGTGDMQYF	TGTGCCAGCAGTGTAGGAACGGGAGATATGCAGTATTTT	TRBJ2-3	NA	TRBV6-1	NA
CASSYGDSGELLF	TGTGCCAGCAGTTACGGCGACTCCGGGGAGCTGCTTTTT	TRBJ2-2	NA	TRBV6-5	NA
CASSLGGSAGGRYEQYF	TGTGCCAGCAGTTTAGGTGGCTCAGCGGGAGGGAGGTACGAGCAGTACTTC	TRBJ2-7	TRBD2	TRBV28	few
CANSYLYTRELFF	TGTGCCAACAGTTACTTATACACCCGGGAGCTGTTTTTT	TRBJ2-2	NA	TRBV6-5	NA
CASYGGAYEQYF	TGTGCCAGCTATGGGGGGGCCTACGAGCAGTATTTC	TRBJ2-7	NA	TRBV28	NA
CASSVVGRDLEVQYF	TGTGCCAGCAGCGTAGTGGGACGGGATCTGGAGGTCCAGTACTTC	TRBJ2-5	NA	TRBV11-2	NA
CASGLGQGGQFF	TGTGCTAGTGGTTTGGGGCAGGGCGGGCAGTTCTTC	TRBJ2-1	NA	TRBV12-5	many
CASSESSWRQANF	TGCGCCAGCAGTGAGTCGAGCTGGAGGCAGGCCAACTTC	TRBJ1-2	NA	TRBV10-2	NA
CASSLGPCEQYF	TGTGCCAGTAGCTTAGGGCCCTGCGAGCAGTACTTC	TRBJ2-7	NA	TRBV7-9	NA
CASSEGFVAFNQPQHF	TGTGCCAGCAGTGAAGGATTTGTGGCCTTTAATCAGCCCCAGCATTTT	TRBJ1-5	NA	TRBV2	few
CSATTTGMNYGYTF	TGCAGTGCTACCACGACAGGGATGAACTATGGCTACACCTTC	TRBJ1-2	TRBD1	TRBV20-1	many
CSVRVGQHSGNTIYF	TGTAGCGTTCGAGTGGGACAGCACTCAGGAAACACCATATATTTT	TRBJ1-3	TRBD1	TRBV29-1	NA
CAISEWQDLEAFF	TGTGCCATCAGTGAGTGGCAGGACCTTGAAGCTTTCTTT	TRBJ1-1	NA	TRBV10-3	many
CASSSPRVAGVYNEQFF	TGTGCCAGCAGTTCCCCTCGGGTAGCGGGTGTATACAATGAGCAGTTCTTC	TRBJ2-1	TRBD2	TRBV6-5	many
CASSQIVTLPPGTDTQYF	TGTGCCAGCAGCCAAATAGTCACCTTACCGCCGGGCACAGATACGCAGTATTTT	TRBJ2-3	NA	TRBV14	NA
CASSFKRDRAYGQYF	TGTGCCAGCAGCTTCAAACGGGACAGGGCCTACGGGCAGTACTTC	TRBJ2-7	TRBD1	TRBV6-5	NA